This T cell receptor beta chain comes out of a study of CD8 T cells in ankylosing spondylitis. Broader study findings: Under 10 highly homologous variants formed a TCR beta motif that appeared characteristic of ankylosing spondylitis blood. Disease-linked clones bore a CD8+ phenotype and were relatively rare in peripheral blood.

TCRdb reprocessed the 5' RACE reads with MiXCR, giving one entry per CDR3 protein. The sample contains 500,000 to 650,000 distinct CDR3 sequences, about 5.2% of which appear only once. V was cut by 7 bases and J by 4 bases, with 20 bases left in between. CDR1 and CDR2 from the germline V gene are LNHDA and SQIVND (reference sequence). CDR3 size: 16 residues. To note about this clonotype: Its antigen is still unknown.

The TCR comes from a male donor with ankylosing spondylitis. The genes are TRBV19 and TRBJ1-5, with a possible D match to TRBD1 (6 bases). The specimen sequenced was blood, either unsorted or a sorted T cell fraction (not recorded which). CDR3 DNA sequence: TGTGCCAGTAACAAAGGGTTGGGGGCATGGAATCAGCCCCAGCATTTT. It codes for CASNKGLGAWNQPQHF.